Presented here are 22 T cell receptor beta chains from one specimen sequenced in a study of blood T cell repertoires in COVID-19. Here immunoSEQ multiplex PCR was the method, and the copy in TCRdb shows in-frame clones only, minus some. This sample has about 36,000 clones, with more than 70% found just once. Material: peripheral blood. Source of these receptors: a man in his sixties with acute or convalescent COVID-19.

This chain uses TRBV6-6 with TRBJ2-1; tentatively, D is TRBD2 (6 bases). Germline V gene data show CDR1 as MNHNY and CDR2 as SVGAGI (reference sequence). Trimming took 10 bases from V and 6 from J, leaving 16 bases between them. The CDR3 runs 13 residues. CDR3 nucleotide sequence: TGTGCCACCCGACTGGGACTTCTCAATGAGCAGTTCTTC. Translation: CATRLGLLNEQFF.

The rearrangement uses TRBV28 and TRBJ1-5; D not certain. This CDR3 has 11 amino acids. Looked up from germline, CDR1 is MDHEN and CDR2 is SYDVKM. V lost 6 bases and J lost 4, with 4 bases in between. The CDR3 is CASSVNQPQHF. The CDR3, as DNA: TGTGCCAGCAGCGTGAATCAGCCCCAGCATTTT. Full variable domain (outside the CDR3, taken from reference TRBV28 and TRBJ1-5): DVKVTQSSRYLVKRTGEKVFLECVQDMDHENMFWYRQDPGLGLRLIYFSYDVKMKEKGDIPEGYSVSREKKERFSLILESASTNQTSMYLCASSVNQPQHFGDGTRLSIL.

This sequence joins TRBV10-3 and TRBJ1-2, with a tentative D call TRBD1 (6 bases). Trimming took off 4 bases at V and 8 bases at J, with 20 bases between the two ends. This CDR3 is built from 15 residues. Germline V gives CDR1 ENHRY, CDR2 SYGVKD. CDR3 nucleotides: TGTGCCATCAGTGTCTTCGATGGGGGCCCGGGGGGCTACACCTTC. Protein product: CAISVFDGGPGGYTF.

The chain couples TRBV6-4 to TRBJ2-3; 7 positions agree with TRBD2. The CDR3 length is 14 residues. J lost 2 bases, V lost 6 bases, and 5 bases had no gene match. The germline gives CDR1 MRHNA, CDR2 SNTAGT. CDR3 coding DNA: TGTGCCAGCAGCACTAGCGCCGACACAGATACGCAGTATTTT. Translated, it gives CASSTSADTDTQYF.

The chain recombines TRBV12-3 or TRBV12-4 with TRBJ1-2; 9 positions match TRBD1. With 6 bases clipped from V and 5 bases from J, the junction kept 4 bases outside the gene matches. The CDR3 covers 13 residues. The CDR3 DNA reads TGTGCCAGCAGCACAGGGGGCGGGTATGGCTACACCTTC. This codes for CASSTGGGYGYTF.

This clone was seen once. The chain combines TRBV6-2 or TRBV6-3 with TRBJ2-7; TRBD1 agrees at 8 bases. The CDR3 spans 16 residues. Germline CDR1 reads MNHEY; CDR2 reads SVGEGT. The J segment lost 7 bases and the V segment lost 0 bases, leaving 11 bases of the junction unmatched. The CDR3 loop reads CASSYSIYGQGLEQYF. The CDR3, as DNA: TGTGCCAGCAGTTACTCGATCTATGGACAGGGTTTGGAGCAGTACTTC.

The V call is TRBV11-2, the J call TRBJ2-1, with D perhaps matching TRBD2 (5 bases). V was clipped by 3 bases and J by 11 bases, with 11 bases between them. Germline V lookup: CDR1 SGHAT, CDR2 FQNNGV. The CDR3 totals 12 residues. The DNA of the CDR3 is TGTGCCAGCAGCTTCGTAGCGTCCCAGCAGTTCTTC. Translated: CASSFVASQQFF. Variable domain in full (rest from reference TRBV11-2 and TRBJ2-1): EAGVAQSPRYKIIEKRQSVAFWCNPISGHATLYWYQQILGQGPKLLIQFQNNGVVDDSQLPKDRFSAERLKGVDSTLKIQPAKLEDSAVYLCASSFVASQQFFGPGTRLTVL.

The J gene is TRBJ1-6, the V gene TRBV12-3 or TRBV12-4; no definite D call. V was trimmed by 1 base and J by 14 bases, leaving 12 bases between them. The CDR3 has 13 residues. This CDR3 is CASSLGAGGALHF. As DNA, the CDR3 is TGTGCCAGCAGTTTAGGTGCCGGCGGGGCCCTCCACTTT.

The chain uses TRBV6-5 and TRBJ2-5; D is undetermined. V lost 7 bases to trimming and J lost 1 base, with 7 bases between them. Germline CDR1 and CDR2: MNHEY and SVGAGI. The CDR3 spans 12 residues. CDR3 DNA sequence: TGTGCCAGCACCCCAGTCCAAGAGACCCAGTACTTC. Translation gives CASTPVQETQYF.

The chain carries TRBV5-1 and TRBJ1-2; a weak D match, TRBD1 (6 bases). CDR3 size: 18 residues. V shed 0 bases and J shed 5 bases, with 23 bases lying between them. Germline V gene data show CDR1 as SGHRS and CDR2 as YFSETQ. The CDR3 DNA reads TGCGCCAGCAGCTTGGACGTTACGGGACATACTAAAGGGTATGGCTACACCTTC. Translated: CASSLDVTGHTKGYGYTF.

The genes are TRBV7-2 and TRBJ2-5; TRBD1 matches 10 bases. The CDR3 consists of 16 residues. V shed 5 bases, J shed 5 bases, and the junction held 11 bases outside the gene matches. In germline, CDR1 is SGHTA, CDR2 FQGNSA. CDR3 residues: CASSRKTGGIGETQYF. For the CDR3, the DNA is TGTGCCAGCAGCAGAAAGACAGGGGGCATCGGGGAGACCCAGTACTTC.

The J gene is TRBJ1-2, the V gene TRBV19; D not certain. There are 13 residues in the CDR3. Germline CDR1 is LNHDA and CDR2 is SQIVND (reference sequence). V lost 3 bases to trimming and J lost 2 bases, with 7 bases between them. CDR3 bases: TGTGCCAGTAGTATTGGCAGGAACTATGGCTACACCTTC. Protein sequence: CASSIGRNYGYTF.

The genes are TRBV24-1 and TRBJ2-2; D is ambiguous. CDR1 is KGHDR and CDR2 is SFDVKD in the germline V gene. The CDR3 runs to 14 residues. Trimming left V 5 bases short and J 4 bases short, with 10 bases between. The CDR3 protein is CATSGPSGTGELFF. The CDR3 DNA follows: TGTGCCACCAGTGGGCCGTCGGGCACCGGGGAGCTGTTTTTT.

V is TRBV27 and J is TRBJ1-5; TRBD1 matches 8 bases. Germline V CDR1 and CDR2: MNHEY, SMNVEV (reference sequence). This CDR3 has 14 residues. The ends lost 5 bases at V and 9 bases at J; junction bases unmatched: 9. The CDR3 nucleotides are TGTGCCAGCAGTCTTACGACAGGGGAAAGGCCCCAGCATTTT. It yields the protein CASSLTTGERPQHF.

The rearrangement uses TRBV9 and TRBJ2-1, with 9 bases lining up with TRBD2. V was pared by 2 bases and J by 7 bases, with 10 bases of the junction left unmatched. This CDR3 comprises 16 residues. CDR1 and CDR2 from the germline V gene are SGDLS and YYNGEE. The CDR3 loop reads CASSVELAGVSNEQFF. CDR3 nucleotide sequence: TGTGCCAGCAGCGTGGAGTTAGCGGGAGTATCGAATGAGCAGTTCTTC.

The rearrangement joins TRBV10-3 to TRBJ1-1; a possible D gene is TRBD1 (6 bases). Germline V gene sequence: CDR1 ENHRY, CDR2 SYGVKD. The CDR3 covers 14 residues. With 6 bases removed from V and 1 base from J, the gap between germline ends came to 12 bases. CDR3 sequence: CAIRTLGQNTEAFF. CDR3 coding DNA: TGTGCCATCAGGACCTTGGGACAGAACACTGAAGCTTTCTTT.

The chain links TRBV11-2 to TRBJ2-3, with 10 bases matching TRBD2. This CDR3 comprises 15 residues. Germline V gives CDR1 SGHAT, CDR2 FQNNGV. Unmatched junction bases numbered 6, after V lost 8 bases and J lost 1 base. CDR3 DNA sequence: TGTGCCAGCGAGAGGCTAGCGGGGGGCACAGATACGCAGTATTTT. Translation: CASERLAGGTDTQYF.

This rearrangement joins TRBV9 to TRBJ1-2; possible D gene TRBD1, 5 bases. The V end was cut by 0 bases, the J end by 5 bases, with 11 bases between. CDR3 length: 14 residues. From germline, CDR1 is SGDLS and CDR2 YYNGEE. The CDR3 sequence: CASSVGQGSYGYTF. The DNA of the CDR3 is TGTGCCAGCAGCGTAGGGCAGGGTTCTTATGGCTACACCTTC.

The J gene is TRBJ1-6, the V gene TRBV6-6; D ambiguous. Germline V gene lookup returns CDR1 MNHNY and CDR2 SVGAGI (reference sequence). Trimming pared 4 bases from V and 8 bases from J, leaving 15 bases between. This CDR3 spans 15 amino acids. The CDR3 DNA follows: TGTGCCAGCAGTTCGCTCGGGGTCTGGGATTCACCCCTCCACTTT. It is translated as CASSSLGVWDSPLHF.

CDR3 DNA sequence: TGTGCCAGTAGTATTGAGGAGGGTTCCAATGAGCAGTTCTTC. It yields the protein CASSIEEGSNEQFF. V gene TRBV19 combines with J gene TRBJ2-1; perhaps TRBD2 as D (6 bases). The CDR3 totals 14 residues. Germline loops: CDR1 LNHDA, CDR2 SQIVND (reference sequence). V was pared by 3 bases and J by 6 bases, with 12 bases between.

The V and J genes are TRBV7-2 and TRBJ2-2, with D unresolved. The CDR3 is 15 amino acids. Between the trimmed V and J ends, which lost 2 bases and 5 bases, there was a span of 12 bases. The germline gives CDR1 SGHTA, CDR2 FQGNSA. The CDR3 DNA follows: TGTGCCAGCAGCTTACAGCAGGCGTTGACCGGGGAGCTGTTTTTT. It is translated as CASSLQQALTGELFF.

The chain carries TRBV6-5 and TRBJ2-3; D may be TRBD2 (6 bases). The germline V and J ends were trimmed by 4 bases and 5 bases, with 13 bases remaining between them. CDR1 is MNHEY and CDR2 is SVGAGI in the germline V gene. CDR3 length equals 14 residues. In DNA, the CDR3 is TGTGCCAGCAGTTTGCGGGAAGCGGGAGATACGCAGTATTTT. Translation: CASSLREAGDTQYF.